Given below is one T cell receptor (beta chain) in context. Its antigen is unidentified. This entry is derived from a study of regulatory T cells in long-lasting Graves disease. Regarding the study as a whole: Among the persistent patients, roughly 2,500 public clonotypes were shared, more than the 950 to 1,000 shared among new patients. Analysis covered peripheral blood alone, not thyroid tissue. TRBV28, TRBJ1-2 and TRBJ2-5 were favored in persistent disease.

HTBI primers from iRepertoire and Arm-PCR of CDR3 regions yielded the TCR beta libraries. TCRdb recomputed calls from the multiplex PCR reads with MiXCR, one row per CDR3 protein. The table includes 240,000 or so distinct CDR3 sequences, 20% to 25% detected once. This sample's time point: newly diagnosed GD, antithyroid drugs for less than 3 months. Researchers made the TCR library from RNA that was extracted from PBMCs. The CDR3 spans 15 residues. The ends lost 5 bases at V and 6 bases at J; junction bases unmatched: 9. Per germline, CDR1 LGHDT and CDR2 YNNKEL (reference sequence). The receptor comes from a female donor with Graves disease. The material sequenced was peripheral blood mononuclear cells (PBMCs), taken at new diagnosis, from a patient treated with antithyroid drugs. V is TRBV3-1 and J is TRBJ2-4; TRBD1 aligns across 8 bases. The CDR3, as DNA: TGTGCCAGCAGCGCGGCGGACAGGGTAGTAAACATTCAGTACTTC. It translates to CASSAADRVVNIQYF.